A few counts support the clone carrying this T cell receptor beta chain. As yet, its antigen is unknown. This sample stems from a study of T cells in Graves' hyperthyroidism and ophthalmopathy. Study context: Before any treatment, at initial diagnosis, peripheral blood was collected. Study results and limitations: In blood, most of the thyroid clonotypes expanded above 0.001 were also present.

This CDR3 comprises 16 residues. Germline values: CDR1 SGHTA, CDR2 FQGNSA. V was clipped by 4 bases and J by 5 bases; unmatched bases: 11. A NOSPECS grade of at least 4, a Clinical Activity Score of at least 3 and duration under 3 months were recorded in ophthalmopathy patients. Uncontrolled infections, other autoimmune diseases, pregnancy or lactation led to exclusion of patients. Authors of the study amplified TCR beta CDR3 regions from RNA transcripts. First-round RT-PCR of the TCR CDR3 relied on the HTBI primer set. TCRdb independently ran MiXCR on the multiplex PCR reads; one entry per CDR3 protein. This sample carries approximately 530,000 distinct CDR3 sequences, just under 20% of them seen once, and the ten largest clones take about 45%.

The source is a man in his forties with Graves' ophthalmopathy. The sequenced sample was blood. The chain employs TRBV7-2 and TRBJ2-7; 10 bases line up with TRBD2. The CDR3 nucleotides read TGTGCCAGCAGCTCGACTAGCGGGCCCCCCACGGACGAGCAGTACTTC. This gives the protein CASSSTSGPPTDEQYF.